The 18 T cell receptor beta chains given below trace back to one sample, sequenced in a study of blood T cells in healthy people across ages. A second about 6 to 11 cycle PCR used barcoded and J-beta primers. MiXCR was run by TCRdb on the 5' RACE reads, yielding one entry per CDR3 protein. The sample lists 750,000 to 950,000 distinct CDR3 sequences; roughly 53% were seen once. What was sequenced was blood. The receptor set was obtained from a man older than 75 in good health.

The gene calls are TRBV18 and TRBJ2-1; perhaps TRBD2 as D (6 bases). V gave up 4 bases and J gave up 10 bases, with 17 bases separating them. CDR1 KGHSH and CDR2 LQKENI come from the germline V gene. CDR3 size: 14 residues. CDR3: CASSRLGSLGEQFF. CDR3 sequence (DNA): TGTGCCAGCTCACGACTAGGCTCCCTCGGAGAGCAGTTCTTC.

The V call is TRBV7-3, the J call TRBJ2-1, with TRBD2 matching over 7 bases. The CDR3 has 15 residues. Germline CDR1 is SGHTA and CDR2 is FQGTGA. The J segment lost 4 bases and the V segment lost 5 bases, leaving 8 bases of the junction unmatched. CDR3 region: CASSLGSGLYNEQFF. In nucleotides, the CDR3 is TGTGCCAGCAGCCTGGGTAGCGGGCTATACAATGAGCAGTTCTTC.

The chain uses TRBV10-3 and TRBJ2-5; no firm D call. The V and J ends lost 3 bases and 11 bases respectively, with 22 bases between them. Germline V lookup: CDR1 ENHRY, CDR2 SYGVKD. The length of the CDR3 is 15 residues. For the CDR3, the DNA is TGTGCCATCAGTGACGGAGCCCTTGGCTACAATGGGCAGTACTTC. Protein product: CAISDGALGYNGQYF.

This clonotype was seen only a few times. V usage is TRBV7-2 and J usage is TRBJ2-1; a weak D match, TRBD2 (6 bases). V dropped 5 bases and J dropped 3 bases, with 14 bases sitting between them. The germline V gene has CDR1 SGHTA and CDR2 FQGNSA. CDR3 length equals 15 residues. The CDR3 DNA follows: TGTGCCAGCAGCATTAGCGGACTAAGCTACAATGAGCAGTTCTTC. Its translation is CASSISGLSYNEQFF.

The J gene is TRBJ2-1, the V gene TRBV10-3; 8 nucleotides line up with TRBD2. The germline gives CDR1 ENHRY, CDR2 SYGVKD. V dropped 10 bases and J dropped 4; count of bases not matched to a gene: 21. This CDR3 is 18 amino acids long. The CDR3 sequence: CATGARMLREALYNEQFF. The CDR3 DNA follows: TGTGCCACTGGAGCGAGGATGTTGCGGGAGGCTCTTTACAATGAGCAGTTCTTC.

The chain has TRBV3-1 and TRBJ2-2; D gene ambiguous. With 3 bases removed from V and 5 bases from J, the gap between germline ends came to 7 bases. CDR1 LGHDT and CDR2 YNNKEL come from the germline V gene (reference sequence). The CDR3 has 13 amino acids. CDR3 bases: TGTGCCAGCAGCCACGCCCCTACCGGGGAGCTGTTTTTT. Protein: CASSHAPTGELFF.

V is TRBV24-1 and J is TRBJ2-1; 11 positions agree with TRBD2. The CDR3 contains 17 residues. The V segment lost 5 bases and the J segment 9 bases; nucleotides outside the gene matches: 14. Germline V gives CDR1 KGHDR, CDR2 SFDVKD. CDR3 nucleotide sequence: TGTGCCACCAGTGCTCCAGGCACTAGCGGGAGTCTCGGTGAGCAGTTCTTC. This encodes CATSAPGTSGSLGEQFF.

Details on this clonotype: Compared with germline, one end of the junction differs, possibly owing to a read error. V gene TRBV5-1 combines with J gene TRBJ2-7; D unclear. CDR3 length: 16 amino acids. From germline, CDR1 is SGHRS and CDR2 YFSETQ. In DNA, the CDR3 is TGCACCAGCAGCTTGGCCTGGGCAGGACCTTCCTACGAGCAGTACTTC. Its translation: CTSSLAWAGPSYEQYF.

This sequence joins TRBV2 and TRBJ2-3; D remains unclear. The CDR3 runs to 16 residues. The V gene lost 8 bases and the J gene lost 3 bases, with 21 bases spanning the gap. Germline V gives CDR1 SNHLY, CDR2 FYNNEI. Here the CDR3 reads CASSHGVALGTDTQYF. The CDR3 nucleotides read TGTGCCAGCTCGCATGGGGTCGCGTTAGGGACAGATACGCAGTATTTT.

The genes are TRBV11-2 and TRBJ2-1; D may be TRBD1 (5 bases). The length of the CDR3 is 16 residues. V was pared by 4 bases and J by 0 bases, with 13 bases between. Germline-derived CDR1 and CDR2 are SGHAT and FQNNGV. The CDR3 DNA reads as TGTGCCAGCAGCTCCTACAGGAGAAGCTCCTACAATGAGCAGTTCTTC. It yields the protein CASSSYRRSSYNEQFF.

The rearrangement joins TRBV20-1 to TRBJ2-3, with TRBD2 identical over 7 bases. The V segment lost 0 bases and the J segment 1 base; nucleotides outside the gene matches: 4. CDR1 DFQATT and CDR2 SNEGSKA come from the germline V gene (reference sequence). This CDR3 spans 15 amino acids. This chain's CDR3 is CSARDTRGGTDTQYF. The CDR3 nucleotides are TGCAGTGCTAGAGATACCCGGGGGGGCACAGATACGCAGTATTTT.

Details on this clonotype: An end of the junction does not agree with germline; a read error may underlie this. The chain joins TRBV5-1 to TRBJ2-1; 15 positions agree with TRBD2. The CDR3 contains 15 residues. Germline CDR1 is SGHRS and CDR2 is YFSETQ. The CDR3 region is CASSSGLAGGDEQFF. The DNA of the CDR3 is TGTGCCAGCAGTTCCGGACTAGCGGGAGGGGATGAGCAGTTCTTC.

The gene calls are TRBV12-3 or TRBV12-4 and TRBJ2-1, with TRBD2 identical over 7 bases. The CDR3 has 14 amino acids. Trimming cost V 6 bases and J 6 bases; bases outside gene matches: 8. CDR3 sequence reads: CASSRLAPTNEQFF. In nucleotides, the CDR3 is TGTGCCAGCAGCCGACTAGCTCCAACCAATGAGCAGTTCTTC.

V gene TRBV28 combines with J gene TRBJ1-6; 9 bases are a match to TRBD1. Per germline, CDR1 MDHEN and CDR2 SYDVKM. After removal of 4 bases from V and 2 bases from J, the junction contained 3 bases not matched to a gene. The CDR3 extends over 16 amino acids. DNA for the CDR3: TGTGCCAGCAGTTCCGGGACAGGGACCTATAATTCACCCCTCCACTTT. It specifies CASSSGTGTYNSPLHF.

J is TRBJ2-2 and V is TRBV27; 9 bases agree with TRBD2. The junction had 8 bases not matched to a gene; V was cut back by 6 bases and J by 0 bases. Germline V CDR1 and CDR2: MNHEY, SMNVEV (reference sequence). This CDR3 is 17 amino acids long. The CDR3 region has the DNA TGTGCCAGCAGAGTAGCGGGAGTGCCCACGAACACCGGGGAGCTGTTTTTT. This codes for CASRVAGVPTNTGELFF.

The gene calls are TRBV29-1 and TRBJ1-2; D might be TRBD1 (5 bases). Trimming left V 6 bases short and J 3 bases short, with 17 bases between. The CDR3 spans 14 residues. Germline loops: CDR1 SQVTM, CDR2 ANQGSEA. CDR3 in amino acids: CSVPRFQGDYGYTF. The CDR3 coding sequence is TGCAGCGTCCCCCGCTTTCAGGGAGACTATGGCTACACCTTC.

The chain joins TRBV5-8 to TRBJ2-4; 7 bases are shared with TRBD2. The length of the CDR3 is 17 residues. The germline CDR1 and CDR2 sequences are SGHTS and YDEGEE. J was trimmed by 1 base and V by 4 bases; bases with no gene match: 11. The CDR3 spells CASSRPGEGKAKNIQYF. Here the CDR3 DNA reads TGTGCCAGCAGCCGCCCGGGGGAGGGTAAGGCCAAAAACATTCAGTACTTC.

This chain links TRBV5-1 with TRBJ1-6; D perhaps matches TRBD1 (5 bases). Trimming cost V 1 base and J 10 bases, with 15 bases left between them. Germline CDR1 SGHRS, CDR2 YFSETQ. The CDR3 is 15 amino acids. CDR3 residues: CASSLSPGSPSPLHF. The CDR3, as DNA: TGCGCCAGCAGCTTGTCTCCAGGGTCCCCGTCACCCCTCCACTTT.